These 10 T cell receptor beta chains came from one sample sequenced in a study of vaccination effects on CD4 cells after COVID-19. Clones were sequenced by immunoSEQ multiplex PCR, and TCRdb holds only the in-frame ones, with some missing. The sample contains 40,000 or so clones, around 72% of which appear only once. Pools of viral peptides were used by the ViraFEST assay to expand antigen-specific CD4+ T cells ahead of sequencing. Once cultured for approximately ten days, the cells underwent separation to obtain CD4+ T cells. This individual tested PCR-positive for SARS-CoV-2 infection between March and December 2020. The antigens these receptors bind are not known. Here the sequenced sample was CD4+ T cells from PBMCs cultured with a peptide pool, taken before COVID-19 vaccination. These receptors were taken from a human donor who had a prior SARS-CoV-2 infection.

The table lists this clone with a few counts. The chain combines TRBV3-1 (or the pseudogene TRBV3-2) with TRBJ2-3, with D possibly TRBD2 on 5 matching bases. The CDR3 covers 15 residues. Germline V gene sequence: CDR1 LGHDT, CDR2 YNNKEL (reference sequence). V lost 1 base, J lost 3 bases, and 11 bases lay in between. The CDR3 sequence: CASSQGSGETDTQYF. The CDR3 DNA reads TGTGCCAGCAGCCAAGGATCCGGGGAGACAGATACGCAGTATTTT.

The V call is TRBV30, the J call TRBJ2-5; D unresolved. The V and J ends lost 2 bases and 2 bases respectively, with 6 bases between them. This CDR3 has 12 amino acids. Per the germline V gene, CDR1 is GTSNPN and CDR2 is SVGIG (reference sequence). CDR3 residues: CAWSFVQETQYF. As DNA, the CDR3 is TGTGCCTGGAGTTTTGTACAAGAGACCCAGTACTTC.

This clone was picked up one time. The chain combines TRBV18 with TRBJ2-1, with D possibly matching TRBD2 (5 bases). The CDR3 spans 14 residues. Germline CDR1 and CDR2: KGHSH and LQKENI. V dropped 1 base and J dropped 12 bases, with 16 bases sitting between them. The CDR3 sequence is CASSPLGTDAGQFF. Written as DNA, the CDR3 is TGTGCCAGCTCACCACTAGGTACAGACGCGGGGCAGTTCTTC.

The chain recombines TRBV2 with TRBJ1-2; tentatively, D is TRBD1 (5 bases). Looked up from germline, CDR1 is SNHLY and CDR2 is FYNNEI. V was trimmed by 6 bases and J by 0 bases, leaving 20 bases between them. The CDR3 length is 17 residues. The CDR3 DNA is TGTGCCAGCAGAGCACAAACGGGGGGTAGCCCTAACTATGGCTACACCTTC. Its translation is CASRAQTGGSPNYGYTF.

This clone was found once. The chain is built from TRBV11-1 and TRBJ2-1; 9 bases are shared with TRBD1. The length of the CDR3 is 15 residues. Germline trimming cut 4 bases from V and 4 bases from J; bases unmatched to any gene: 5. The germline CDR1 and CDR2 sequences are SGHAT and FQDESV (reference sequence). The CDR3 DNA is TGTGCCAGCAGCTCACAGGGGGCGGGATACAATGAGCAGTTCTTC. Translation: CASSSQGAGYNEQFF. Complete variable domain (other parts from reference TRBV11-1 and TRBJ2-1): EAEVAQSPRYKITEKSQAVAFWCDPISGHATLYWYRQILGQGPELLVQFQDESVVDDSQLPKDRFSAERLKGVDSTLKIQPAELGDSAMYLCASSSQGAGYNEQFFGPGTRLTVL.

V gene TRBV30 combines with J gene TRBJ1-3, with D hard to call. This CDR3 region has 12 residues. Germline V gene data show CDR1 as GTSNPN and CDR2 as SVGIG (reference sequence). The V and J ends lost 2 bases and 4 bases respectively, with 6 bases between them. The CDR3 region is CAWSQSGNTIYF. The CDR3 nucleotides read TGTGCCTGGAGTCAGTCGGGAAACACCATATATTTT.

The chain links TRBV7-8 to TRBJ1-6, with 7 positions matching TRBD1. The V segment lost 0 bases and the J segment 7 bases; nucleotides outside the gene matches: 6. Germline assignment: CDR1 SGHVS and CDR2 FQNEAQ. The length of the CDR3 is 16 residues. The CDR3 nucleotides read TGTGCCAGCAGCTTAGCGAAAAAGGGGGCAAATTCACCCCTCCACTTT. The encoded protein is CASSLAKKGANSPLHF.

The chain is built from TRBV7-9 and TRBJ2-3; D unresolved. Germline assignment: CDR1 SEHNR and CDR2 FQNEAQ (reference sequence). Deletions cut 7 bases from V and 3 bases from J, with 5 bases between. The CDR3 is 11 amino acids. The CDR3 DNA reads TGTGCCAGCAACCCGACAGATACGCAGTATTTT. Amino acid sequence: CASNPTDTQYF.

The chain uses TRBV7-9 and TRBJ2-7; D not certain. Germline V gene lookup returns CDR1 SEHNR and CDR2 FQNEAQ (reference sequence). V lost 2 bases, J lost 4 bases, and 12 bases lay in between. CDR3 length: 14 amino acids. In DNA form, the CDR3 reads TGTGCCAGCAGCTTAAGTGGGGTACGGTACGAGCAGTACTTC. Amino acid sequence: CASSLSGVRYEQYF.

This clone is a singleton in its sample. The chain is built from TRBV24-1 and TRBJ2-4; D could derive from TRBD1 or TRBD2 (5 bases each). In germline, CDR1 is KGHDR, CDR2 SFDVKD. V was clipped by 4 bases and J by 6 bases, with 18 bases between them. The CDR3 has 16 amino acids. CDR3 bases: TGTGCCACCAGTGACCAAAACCGGGACCTCATAAACATTCAGTACTTC. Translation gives CATSDQNRDLINIQYF.